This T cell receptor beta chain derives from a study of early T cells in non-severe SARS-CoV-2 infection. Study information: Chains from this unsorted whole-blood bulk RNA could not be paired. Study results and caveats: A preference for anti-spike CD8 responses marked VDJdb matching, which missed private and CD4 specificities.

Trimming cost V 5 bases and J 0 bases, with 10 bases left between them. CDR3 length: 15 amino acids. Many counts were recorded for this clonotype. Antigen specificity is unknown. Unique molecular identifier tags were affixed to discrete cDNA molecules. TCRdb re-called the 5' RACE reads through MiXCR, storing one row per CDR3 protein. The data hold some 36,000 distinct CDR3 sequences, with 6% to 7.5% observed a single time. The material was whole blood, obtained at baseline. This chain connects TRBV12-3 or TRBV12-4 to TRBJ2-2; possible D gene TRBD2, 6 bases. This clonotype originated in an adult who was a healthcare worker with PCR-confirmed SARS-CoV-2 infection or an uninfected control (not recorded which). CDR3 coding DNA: TGTGCCAGCAGTCCAGGGACTGCGAACACCGGGGAGCTGTTTTTT. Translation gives CASSPGTANTGELFF.